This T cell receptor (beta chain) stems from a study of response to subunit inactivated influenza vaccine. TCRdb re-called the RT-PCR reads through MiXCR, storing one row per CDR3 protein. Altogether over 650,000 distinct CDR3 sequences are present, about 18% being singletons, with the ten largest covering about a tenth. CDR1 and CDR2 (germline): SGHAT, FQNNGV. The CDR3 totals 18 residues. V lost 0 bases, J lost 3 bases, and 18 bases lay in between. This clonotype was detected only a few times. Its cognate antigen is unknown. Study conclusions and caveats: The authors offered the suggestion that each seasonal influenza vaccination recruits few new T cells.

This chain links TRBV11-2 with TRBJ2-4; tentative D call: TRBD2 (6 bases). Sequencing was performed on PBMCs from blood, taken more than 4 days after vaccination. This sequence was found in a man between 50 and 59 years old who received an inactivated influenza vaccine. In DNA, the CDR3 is TGTGCCAGCAGCTTAGATGCGGTGACCGGGCGGGACAAAAACATTCAGTACTTC. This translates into CASSLDAVTGRDKNIQYF. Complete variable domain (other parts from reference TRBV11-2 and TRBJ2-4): EAGVAQSPRYKIIEKRQSVAFWCNPISGHATLYWYQQILGQGPKLLIQFQNNGVVDDSQLPKDRFSAERLKGVDSTLKIQPAKLEDSAVYLCASSLDAVTGRDKNIQYFGAGTRLSVL.